Shown below are 24 T cell receptor beta chains from a single sample sequenced in a study of T cell repertoires in cytomegalovirus infection. MiXCR, applied by TCRdb to the reads, yields one record per CDR3 protein. The sample contains some 600,000 distinct CDR3 sequences, 20% to 25% of which appear only once. Material for sequencing was CD8+ T cells from PBMCs. Every receptor here comes from a human donor in good health (CMV status not recorded). Some clones in this sample may be carry-over from other donors' samples.

A note on this clonotype: Possible read error: a much larger clone is one base away. CDR3 in amino acids: CASTLDNYGYTF. In DNA form, the CDR3 reads TGTGCCAGCACCTTGGACAACTATGGCTACACCTTC. The V gene is TRBV6-1, the J gene TRBJ1-2; D is ambiguous. The CDR3 length is 12 residues. Trimming removed 7 bases from V and 2 bases from J, with 8 bases in between. Germline CDR1 reads MNHNS; CDR2 reads SASEGT.

The CDR3 sequence is CASSLDSDEKLFF. CDR3 nucleotide sequence: TGTGCCAGCAGCCTGGACTCGGATGAAAAACTGTTTTTT. The rearrangement uses TRBV14 and TRBJ1-4, with D unresolved. V dropped 4 bases and J dropped 6 bases, with 9 bases sitting between them. Germline V gene sequence: CDR1 SGHDN, CDR2 FVKESK. The CDR3 has 13 amino acids.

The V gene is TRBV14, the J gene TRBJ1-1; D gene uncertain. The CDR3 length is 13 residues. The germline gives CDR1 SGHDN, CDR2 FVKESK. Trimming took off 0 bases at V and 7 bases at J, with 9 bases between the two ends. The CDR3 here is CASSQDLTSEAFF. As DNA, the CDR3 is TGTGCCAGCAGCCAAGATTTGACCAGTGAAGCTTTCTTT.

The V call is TRBV6-5, the J call TRBJ2-5; D assignment may be TRBD1 or TRBD2 (6 bases each). In germline, CDR1 is MNHEY, CDR2 SVGAGI. V was clipped by 7 bases and J by 5 bases, with 20 bases between them. CDR3 length equals 15 residues. The CDR3 DNA follows: TGTGCCAGCACTGACCTAGCCGGGGGCCGGGAGACCCAGTACTTC. This sequence encodes CASTDLAGGRETQYF.

This clonotype was picked up a small number of times. The J gene is TRBJ2-2, the V gene TRBV20-1, with D possibly called TRBD1 or TRBD2 (5 bases each). The length of the CDR3 is 17 residues. Germline V CDR1 and CDR2: DFQATT, SNEGSKA (reference sequence). Trimming took 3 bases from V and 5 from J, leaving 22 bases between them. For the CDR3, the DNA is TGCAGTGCTAGGACACCCGGGACGCCAGTCAGGACCGGGGAGCTGTTTTTT. This codes for CSARTPGTPVRTGELFF.

This clonotype was counted many times. The V gene is TRBV7-2, the J gene TRBJ1-1; D is possibly TRBD1 (5 bases). Germline CDR1 and CDR2: SGHTA and FQGNSA. Trimming removed 3 bases from V and 1 base from J, with 15 bases in between. The CDR3 has 16 residues. The CDR3, as DNA: TGTGCCAGCAGCTTTGGCCAGGGTATGAGGAACACTGAAGCTTTCTTT. As protein: CASSFGQGMRNTEAFF.

For this clonotype: One end of the junction does not line up with germline, which may come from a read error. The DNA for the CDR3 is TGTGCCAGCAGCTTAGCGGGGGGGAGCTCCCACAATGAGCAGTTCTTC. Translating gives CASSLAGGSSHNEQFF. V and J are TRBV13 and TRBJ2-1, with TRBD2 matching over 8 bases. The CDR3 extends over 16 amino acids. Germline V gene lookup returns CDR1 PRHDT and CDR2 FYEKMQ (reference sequence).

The chain recombines TRBV28 with TRBJ1-4; the D is unclear. Per germline, CDR1 MDHEN and CDR2 SYDVKM. The ends were cut back, 3 bases at V and 2 bases at J, with 16 bases in the middle. The CDR3 spans 17 residues. This chain's CDR3 is CASSFSIEDMTNEKLFF. Written as DNA, the CDR3 is TGTGCCAGCAGTTTTAGTATTGAAGATATGACTAATGAAAAACTGTTTTTT.

This clonotype turned up a few times. The chain has TRBV4-3 and TRBJ1-6; D possibly corresponds to TRBD1 (6 bases). This CDR3 is built from 15 residues. V was pared by 4 bases and J by 6 bases, with 13 bases between. Germline-derived CDR1 and CDR2 are LGHNA and YSLEER. CDR3 nucleotides: TGCGCCAGCAGCCGAGAACAGGGACCTAATTCACCCCTCCACTTT. This translates into CASSREQGPNSPLHF.

This clonotype appeared a few times. This chain connects TRBV7-3 to TRBJ1-1; D perhaps matches TRBD1 (6 bases). The V and J ends lost 7 bases and 4 bases respectively, with 13 bases between them. This CDR3 has 13 residues. Germline-derived CDR1 and CDR2 are SGHTA and FQGTGA. The CDR3 region has the DNA TGTGCCAGCAATTTAGGGGGGACCACTGAAGCTTTCTTT. Residues: CASNLGGTTEAFF.

This clonotype has just a few counts. J is TRBJ2-1 and V is TRBV7-9; either TRBD1 or TRBD2 may supply D (7 bases each). Germline CDR1 is SEHNR and CDR2 is FQNEAQ (reference sequence). V was clipped by 5 bases and J by 9 bases, with 17 bases between them. This CDR3 has 14 residues. The CDR3 protein is CASSRTGGTAEQFF. The CDR3 region has the DNA TGTGCCAGCAGCCGCACCGGGGGGACAGCTGAGCAGTTCTTC.

The chain employs TRBV19 and TRBJ1-1; D remains unclear. The V gene lost 3 bases and the J gene lost 5 bases, with 13 bases spanning the gap. From germline, CDR1 is LNHDA and CDR2 SQIVND (reference sequence). CDR3 length: 14 residues. CDR3 region: CASSIRTAGTEAFF. CDR3 bases: TGTGCCAGTAGTATCCGGACGGCGGGGACTGAAGCTTTCTTT.

The V call is TRBV29-1, the J call TRBJ2-7; tentatively, D is TRBD1 (5 bases). The CDR3 contains 13 residues. Germline-derived CDR1 and CDR2 are SQVTM and ANQGSEA. Trimming cost V 5 bases and J 3 bases, with 14 bases left between them. For the CDR3, the DNA is TGCAGCGTTCGGACAACAAGCAACTACGAGCAGTACTTC. Translated: CSVRTTSNYEQYF.

This clonotype has a handful of counts. CDR3 protein: CSVLIGGEQFF. CDR3 nucleotide sequence: TGCAGCGTTCTGATTGGAGGTGAGCAGTTCTTC. The chain is built from TRBV29-1 and TRBJ2-1, with D perhaps TRBD2 (5 bases). Germline loops: CDR1 SQVTM, CDR2 ANQGSEA. This CDR3 has 11 residues. The ends were cut back, 5 bases at V and 9 bases at J, with 11 bases in the middle.

This clonotype was seen more than once but under ten times. J is TRBJ2-2 and V is TRBV20-1, with D possibly matching TRBD2 (6 bases). With 0 bases removed from V and 5 bases from J, the gap between germline ends came to 16 bases. The CDR3 loop spans 16 amino acids. Germline values: CDR1 DFQATT, CDR2 SNEGSKA (reference sequence). The DNA of the CDR3 is TGCAGTGCTAGAGATCACAGCCCGGAGGGGACCGGGGAGCTGTTTTTT. Translated, it gives CSARDHSPEGTGELFF.

This clonotype was seen many times. This chain joins TRBV7-9 and TRBJ2-7; possibly TRBD2 for D (5 bases). The V gene lost 3 bases and the J gene lost 3 bases, with 12 bases spanning the gap. CDR3 length: 14 residues. Germline CDR1 and CDR2: SEHNR and FQNEAQ (reference sequence). In DNA form, the CDR3 reads TGTGCCAGCAGCTTCCCGGGATCCCTCTACGAGCAGTACTTC. This encodes CASSFPGSLYEQYF.

This clonotype was seen at least ten times. The J gene is TRBJ2-1, the V gene TRBV24-1, with D hard to call. Trimming left V 4 bases short and J 9 bases short, with 12 bases between. The CDR3 totals 13 residues. Germline V lookup: CDR1 KGHDR, CDR2 SFDVKD. CDR3 sequence: CATSDRWFFEQFF. CDR3 bases: TGTGCCACCAGTGACCGTTGGTTCTTTGAGCAGTTCTTC.

The V and J genes are TRBV20-1 and TRBJ1-1; D remains ambiguous. CDR1 and CDR2 (germline): DFQATT, SNEGSKA (reference sequence). The ends were cut back, 3 bases at V and 8 bases at J, with 13 bases in the middle. The CDR3 loop spans 12 amino acids. The CDR3 protein is CSASGHSREAFF. The CDR3 nucleotides read TGCAGTGCTAGTGGGCACTCTAGGGAAGCTTTCTTT.

The rearrangement joins TRBV5-6 to TRBJ2-7, with D tentatively TRBD1 or TRBD2 (5 bases each). The CDR3 is 14 residues long. Germline V gene lookup returns CDR1 SGHDT and CDR2 YYEEEE. The V and J ends lost 4 bases and 7 bases respectively, with 18 bases between them. CDR3 region: CASSTRDREDEQYF. CDR3 coding DNA: TGTGCCAGCAGCACTCGGGACCGAGAGGATGAGCAGTACTTC.

This clonotype was counted a few times. DNA of the CDR3: TGTGCCAGCAGCTACACGGGCAGGGGGCTTGTCGAGCAGTACTTC. Protein sequence: CASSYTGRGLVEQYF. The genes are TRBV14 and TRBJ2-7; 8 bases map to TRBD1. This CDR3 has 15 amino acids. V lost 5 bases to trimming and J lost 6 bases; unmatched junction nucleotides: 12. Germline V gene lookup returns CDR1 SGHDN and CDR2 FVKESK.

This clonotype was detected once. It may be a read error: a sequence one base away is much more abundant. The V gene is TRBV7-2, the J gene TRBJ2-3, with a tentative D call TRBD2 (5 bases). The CDR3 extends over 14 amino acids. The germline V and J ends were trimmed by 5 bases and 1 base, with 10 bases remaining between them. The germline V gene has CDR1 SGHTA and CDR2 FQGNSA. CDR3 DNA: TGTGCCAGCAGCATCTGGACTGGCACAGATACGCAGTATTTT. It encodes CASSIWTGTDTQYF.

This clonotype showed up many times. The chain carries TRBV7-9 and TRBJ1-1; D call uncertain. V was cut by 8 bases and J by 0 bases, with 7 bases left in between. The germline CDR1 and CDR2 sequences are SEHNR and FQNEAQ (reference sequence). This CDR3 is built from 12 residues. This chain's CDR3 is CASLDMNTEAFF. The CDR3 region has the DNA TGTGCCAGCTTAGACATGAACACTGAAGCTTTCTTT.

This clonotype was counted at least ten times. This chain joins TRBV7-9 and TRBJ2-5; D may match TRBD1 or TRBD2 (5 bases each). Germline CDR1 reads SEHNR; CDR2 reads FQNEAQ (reference sequence). The CDR3 loop spans 15 amino acids. Trimming took off 0 bases at V and 2 bases at J, with 10 bases between the two ends. In DNA, the CDR3 is TGTGCCAGCAGCTTAGCTTTGGGACCACAAGAGACCCAGTACTTC. Translated: CASSLALGPQETQYF.

This clonotype was seen a few times. The chain joins TRBV25-1 to TRBJ1-6, with 9 bases lining up with TRBD1. Germline trimming cut 8 bases from V and 6 bases from J; bases unmatched to any gene: 2. Germline lookup yields CDR1 MGHDK and CDR2 SYGVNS. The CDR3 contains 13 residues. DNA for the CDR3: TGTGCCAGCGCGGACAGGGGTAATTCACCCCTCCACTTT. Amino acid sequence: CASADRGNSPLHF. The full variable domain, its missing parts supplied by reference TRBV25-1 and TRBJ1-6, is EADIYQTPRYLVIGTGKKITLECSQTMGHDKMYWYQQDPGMELHLIHYSYGVNSTEKGDLSSESTVSRIRTEHFPLTLESARPSHTSQYLCASADRGNSPLHFGNGTRLTVT.